This T cell receptor beta chain was obtained from a study of T cell responses to AZD1222 COVID-19 vaccine. Study-wide results and caveats: Donors were mostly white British, more females; clonal diversity possibly underestimated. Sampled repertoires all dated from after the peak T cell response.

Concerning this clone itself: Antigen unknown. The sample holds other DNA sequences that translate to the same CDR3.

The ends were cut back, 3 bases at V and 4 bases at J, with 6 bases in the middle. This CDR3 comprises 12 residues. Germline CDR1 reads MNHEY; CDR2 reads SMNVEV (reference sequence). Here immunoSEQ multiplex PCR was the method, and the copy in TCRdb shows in-frame clones only, minus some. The profile shows around 83,000 clones, approximately 90% of them singletons. Sequenced material: peripheral blood, taken 28 days after the second AZD1222 dose. The chain combines TRBV27 with TRBJ1-2; no firm D call. This receptor was identified in an adult who received the AZD1222 COVID-19 vaccine. CDR3 loop: CASSLEGYGYTF. In nucleotides, the CDR3 is TGTGCCAGCAGTTTGGAGGGCTATGGCTACACCTTC.